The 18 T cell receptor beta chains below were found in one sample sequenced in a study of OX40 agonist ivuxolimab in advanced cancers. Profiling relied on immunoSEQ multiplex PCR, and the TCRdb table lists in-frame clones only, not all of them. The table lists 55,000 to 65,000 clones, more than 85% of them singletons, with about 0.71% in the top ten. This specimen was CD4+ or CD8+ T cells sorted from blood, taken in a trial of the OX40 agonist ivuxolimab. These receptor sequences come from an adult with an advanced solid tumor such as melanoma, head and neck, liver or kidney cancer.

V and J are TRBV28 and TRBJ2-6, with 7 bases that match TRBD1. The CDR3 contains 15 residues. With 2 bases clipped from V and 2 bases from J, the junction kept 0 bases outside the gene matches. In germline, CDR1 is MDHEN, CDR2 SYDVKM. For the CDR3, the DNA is TGTGCCAGCAGTTTAACAGGGGCTGGGGCCAACGTCCTGACTTTC. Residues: CASSLTGAGANVLTF.

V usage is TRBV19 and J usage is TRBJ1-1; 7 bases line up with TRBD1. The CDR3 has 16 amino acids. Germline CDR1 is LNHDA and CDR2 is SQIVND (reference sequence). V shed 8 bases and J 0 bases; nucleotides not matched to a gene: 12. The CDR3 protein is CASSSFRTGMNTEAFF. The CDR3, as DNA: TGTGCCAGTTCTTCTTTCCGGACAGGTATGAACACTGAAGCTTTCTTT.

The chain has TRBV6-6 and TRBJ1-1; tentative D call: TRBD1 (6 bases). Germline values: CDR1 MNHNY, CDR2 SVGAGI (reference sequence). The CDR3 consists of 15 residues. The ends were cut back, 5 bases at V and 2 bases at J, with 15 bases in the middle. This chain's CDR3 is CASSTRGETNTEAFF. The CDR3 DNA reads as TGTGCCAGCAGTACTAGGGGGGAGACAAACACTGAAGCTTTCTTT.

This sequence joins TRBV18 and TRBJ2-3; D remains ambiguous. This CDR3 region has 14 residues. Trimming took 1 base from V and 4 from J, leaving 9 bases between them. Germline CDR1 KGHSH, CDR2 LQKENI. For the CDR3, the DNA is TGTGCCAGCTCACCACGGCGTCCCCCAGATACGCAGTATTTT. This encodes CASSPRRPPDTQYF.

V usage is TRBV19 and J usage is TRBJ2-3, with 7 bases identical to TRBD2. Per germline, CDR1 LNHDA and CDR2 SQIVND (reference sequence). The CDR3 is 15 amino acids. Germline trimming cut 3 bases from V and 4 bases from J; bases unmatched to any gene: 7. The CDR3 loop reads CASSMPTRGADTQYF. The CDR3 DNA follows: TGTGCCAGTAGTATGCCTACTCGGGGGGCAGATACGCAGTATTTT.

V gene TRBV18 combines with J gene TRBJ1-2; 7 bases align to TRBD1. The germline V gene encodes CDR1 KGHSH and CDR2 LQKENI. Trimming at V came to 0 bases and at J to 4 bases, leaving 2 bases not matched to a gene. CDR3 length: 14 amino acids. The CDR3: CASSPPGQSYGYTF. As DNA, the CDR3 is TGTGCCAGCTCACCACCGGGACAGAGCTATGGCTACACCTTC.

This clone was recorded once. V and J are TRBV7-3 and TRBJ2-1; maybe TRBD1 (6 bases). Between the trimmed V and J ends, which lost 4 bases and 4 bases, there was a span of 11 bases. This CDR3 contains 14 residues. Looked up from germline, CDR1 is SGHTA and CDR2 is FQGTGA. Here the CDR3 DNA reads TGTGCCAGCAGCTCCGAGGGGGTTTACAATGAGCAGTTCTTC. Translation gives CASSSEGVYNEQFF.

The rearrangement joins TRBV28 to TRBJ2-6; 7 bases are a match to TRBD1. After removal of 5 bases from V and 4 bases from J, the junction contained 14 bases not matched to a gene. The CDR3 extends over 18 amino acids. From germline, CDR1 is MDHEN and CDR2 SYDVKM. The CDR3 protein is CASSHRDRARGGANVLTF. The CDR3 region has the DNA TGTGCCAGCAGTCACAGGGACAGAGCCCGCGGGGGGGCCAACGTCCTGACTTTC.

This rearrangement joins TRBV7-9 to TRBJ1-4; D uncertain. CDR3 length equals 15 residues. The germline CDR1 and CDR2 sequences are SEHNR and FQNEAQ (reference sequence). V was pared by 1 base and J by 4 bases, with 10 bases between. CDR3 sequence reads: CASSLGAAHNEKLFF. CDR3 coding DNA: TGTGCCAGCAGCTTAGGGGCAGCACATAATGAAAAACTGTTTTTT.

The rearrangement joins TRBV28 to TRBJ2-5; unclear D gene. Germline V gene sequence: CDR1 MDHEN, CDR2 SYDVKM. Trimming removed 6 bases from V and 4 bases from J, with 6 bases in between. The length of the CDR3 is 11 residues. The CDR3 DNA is TGTGCCAGCAGGGCTTCAGAGACCCAGTACTTC. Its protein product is CASRASETQYF.

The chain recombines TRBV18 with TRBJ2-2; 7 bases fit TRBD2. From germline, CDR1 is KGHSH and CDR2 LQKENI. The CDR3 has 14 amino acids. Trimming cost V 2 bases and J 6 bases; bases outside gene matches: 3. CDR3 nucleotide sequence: TGTGCCAGCTCACCAAGCGGGGATGCCGGGGAGCTGTTTTTT. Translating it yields CASSPSGDAGELFF.

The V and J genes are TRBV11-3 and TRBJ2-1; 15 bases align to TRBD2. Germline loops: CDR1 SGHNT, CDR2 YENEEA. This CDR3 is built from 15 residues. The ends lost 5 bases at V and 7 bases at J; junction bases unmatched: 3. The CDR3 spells CASSPGLAGGNEQFF. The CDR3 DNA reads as TGTGCCAGCAGCCCCGGACTAGCGGGAGGGAATGAGCAGTTCTTC.

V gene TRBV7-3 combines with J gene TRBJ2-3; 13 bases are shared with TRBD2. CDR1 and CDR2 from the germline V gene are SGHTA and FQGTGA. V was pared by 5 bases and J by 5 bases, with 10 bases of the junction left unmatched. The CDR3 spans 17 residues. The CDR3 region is CASSTPTSGRSLDTQYF. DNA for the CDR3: TGTGCCAGCAGCACACCGACTAGCGGGAGGTCCTTAGATACGCAGTATTTT.

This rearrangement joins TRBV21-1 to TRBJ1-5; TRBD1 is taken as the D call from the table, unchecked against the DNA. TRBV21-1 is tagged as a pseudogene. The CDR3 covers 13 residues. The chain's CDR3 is CASSKGASEPQHF. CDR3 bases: TGTGCCAGCAGCAAAGGGGCCTCCGAACCCCAGCATTTT.

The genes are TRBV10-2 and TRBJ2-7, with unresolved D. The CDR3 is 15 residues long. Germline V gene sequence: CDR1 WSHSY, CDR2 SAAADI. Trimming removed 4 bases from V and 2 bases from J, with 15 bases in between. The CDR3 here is CASSVYGDGAYEQYF. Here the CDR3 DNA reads TGCGCCAGCAGTGTTTATGGAGACGGTGCCTACGAGCAGTACTTC.

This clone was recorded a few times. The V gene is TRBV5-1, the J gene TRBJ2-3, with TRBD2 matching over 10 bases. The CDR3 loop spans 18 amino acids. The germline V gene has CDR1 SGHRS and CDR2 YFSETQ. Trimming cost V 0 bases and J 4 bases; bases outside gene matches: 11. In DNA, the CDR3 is TGCGCCAGCAGCTTGGTTCGGCTAGCGGGAGCAGTAGCAGATACGCAGTATTTT. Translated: CASSLVRLAGAVADTQYF.

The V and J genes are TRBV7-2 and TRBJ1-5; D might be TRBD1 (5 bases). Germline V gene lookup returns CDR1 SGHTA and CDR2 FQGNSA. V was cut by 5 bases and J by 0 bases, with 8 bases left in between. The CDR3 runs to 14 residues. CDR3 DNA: TGTGCCAGCAGCGCGGGACCTAGCAATCAGCCCCAGCATTTT. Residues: CASSAGPSNQPQHF.

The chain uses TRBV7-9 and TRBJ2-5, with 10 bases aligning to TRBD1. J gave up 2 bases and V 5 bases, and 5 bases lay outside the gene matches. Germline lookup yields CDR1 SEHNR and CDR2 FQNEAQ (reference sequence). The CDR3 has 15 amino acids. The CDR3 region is CASSPGQGWQETQYF. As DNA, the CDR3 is TGTGCCAGCAGCCCGGGACAGGGGTGGCAAGAGACCCAGTACTTC.